These 32 T cell receptor beta chains originate from one sample sequenced in a study of cytomegalovirus exposure and HLA in healthy donors. Primers for the PCR totalled 60 Vbeta and 13 Jbeta. Assay used: immunoSEQ multiplex PCR; TCRdb lists only in-frame clones, some missing. This sample has roughly 280,000 clones, with roughly 70% found just once. Material for sequencing was PBMCs. The source of these receptors is a female donor in good health and CMV-seronegative.

The chain links TRBV29-1 to TRBJ2-3, with a weak D call TRBD2 (5 bases). Trimming took 4 bases from V and 3 from J, leaving 14 bases between them. The length of the CDR3 is 14 residues. In germline, CDR1 is SQVTM, CDR2 ANQGSEA. CDR3 bases: TGCAGCGTTGTTTCCGGGATAGGGACAGATACGCAGTATTTT. It codes for CSVVSGIGTDTQYF.

J is TRBJ2-1 and V is TRBV7-2; 7 nucleotides agree with TRBD2. Looked up from germline, CDR1 is SGHTA and CDR2 is FQGNSA. The V gene end was trimmed by 1 base and the J gene end by 0 bases; junction bases not matched to a gene: 0. There are 15 residues in the CDR3. CDR3 coding DNA: TGTGCCAGCAGCTTAGGCGGGGGCTCCTACAATGAGCAGTTCTTC. This encodes CASSLGGGSYNEQFF.

This chain uses TRBV14 with TRBJ2-7; TRBD2 matches 7 bases. The CDR3 consists of 14 residues. V lost 5 bases to trimming and J lost 4 bases; unmatched junction nucleotides: 8. Germline values: CDR1 SGHDN, CDR2 FVKESK. The CDR3 reads CASSSGLLQYEQYF. In DNA form, the CDR3 reads TGTGCCAGCAGCTCGGGACTACTTCAATACGAGCAGTACTTC.

The chain joins TRBV7-9 to TRBJ1-1; D perhaps matches TRBD1 (6 bases). The CDR3 runs to 14 residues. The germline V and J ends were trimmed by 5 bases and 7 bases, with 17 bases remaining between them. Germline V CDR1 and CDR2: SEHNR, FQNEAQ (reference sequence). The CDR3 is CASSLGGASSEAFF. In nucleotides, the CDR3 is TGTGCCAGCAGCCTCGGGGGGGCCTCTAGTGAAGCTTTCTTT.

This chain uses TRBV7-2 with TRBJ2-7, with TRBD2 matching 7 bases. Germline V lookup: CDR1 SGHTA, CDR2 FQGNSA. V shed 2 bases, J shed 2 bases, and the junction held 9 bases outside the gene matches. This CDR3 is 16 amino acids long. CDR3 residues: CASSLYRTRGAYEQYF. The CDR3 region has the DNA TGTGCCAGCAGCTTATATAGGACTAGAGGTGCCTACGAGCAGTACTTC. Full variable domain (missing parts from reference TRBV7-2 and TRBJ2-7): GAGVSQSPSNKVTEKGKDVELRCDPISGHTALYWYRQSLGQGLEFLIYFQGNSAPDKSGLPSDRFSAERTGGSVSTLTIQRTQQEDSAVYLCASSLYRTRGAYEQYFGPGTRLTVT.

This chain connects TRBV18 to TRBJ2-5; 8 nucleotides align to TRBD1. Germline assignment: CDR1 KGHSH and CDR2 LQKENI. The V segment lost 2 bases and the J segment 5 bases; nucleotides outside the gene matches: 4. The CDR3 is 14 amino acids. The CDR3 DNA is TGTGCCAGCTCACCAAAGGACAGGGTCGAGACCCAGTACTTC. Its translation: CASSPKDRVETQYF.

This chain connects TRBV7-9 to TRBJ1-4; tentatively, D is TRBD1 (6 bases). Germline-derived CDR1 and CDR2 are SEHNR and FQNEAQ (reference sequence). The V end lost 8 bases, the J end lost 0 bases, and 16 bases lay between the germline ends. The CDR3 is 16 amino acids. The CDR3 protein is CASGQLGHSTNEKLFF. As DNA, the CDR3 is TGTGCCAGCGGACAACTGGGACATTCAACTAATGAAAAACTGTTTTTT.

The chain combines TRBV27 with TRBJ2-3, with 9 bases identical to TRBD2. Germline CDR1 is MNHEY and CDR2 is SMNVEV (reference sequence). This CDR3 is 18 amino acids long. Trimming removed 4 bases from V and 4 bases from J; junction bases left unmatched: 15. DNA for the CDR3: TGTGCCAGCAGTTGGAGAACTTTTAGCGGGAGCTTGTCAGATACGCAGTATTTT. The encoded protein is CASSWRTFSGSLSDTQYF.

The CDR3 DNA is TGTGCCAGCAGTTACTCCCCGGGTGAGCAGTTCTTC. Amino acid sequence: CASSYSPGEQFF. V gene TRBV6-5 combines with J gene TRBJ2-1; D is unclear. The CDR3 has 12 residues. V lost 0 bases, J lost 9 bases, and 6 bases lay in between. CDR1 is MNHEY, CDR2 SVGAGI, per germline.

The V call is TRBV6-1, the J call TRBJ2-7; a weak D match, TRBD1 (6 bases). The V end was cut by 6 bases, the J end by 2 bases, with 14 bases between. Per germline, CDR1 MNHNS and CDR2 SASEGT. There are 14 residues in the CDR3. The CDR3, as DNA: TGTGCCAGCAGGGGACAACAGGGTCCCTACGAGCAGTACTTC. Translated, it gives CASRGQQGPYEQYF.

There are a few counts of this clone. This chain connects TRBV19 to TRBJ1-1, with D possibly matching TRBD1 (5 bases). The CDR3 has 13 amino acids. Germline CDR1 and CDR2: LNHDA and SQIVND (reference sequence). V was clipped by 4 bases and J by 6 bases, with 12 bases between them. CDR3 in amino acids: CASSTGFTSEAFF. CDR3 in DNA: TGTGCCAGTAGTACAGGGTTCACTTCTGAAGCTTTCTTT.

This sequence joins TRBV27 and TRBJ2-1; D is unresolved. CDR3 size: 14 residues. Between the trimmed V and J ends, which lost 3 bases and 0 bases, there was a span of 6 bases. CDR1 and CDR2 (germline): MNHEY, SMNVEV (reference sequence). CDR3 residues: CASSLYSSYNEQFF. The DNA of the CDR3 is TGTGCCAGCAGTTTGTATAGCTCCTACAATGAGCAGTTCTTC.

This clone was detected only once. The chain links TRBV11-3 to TRBJ2-2, with TRBD1 matching 9 bases. The CDR3 is made up of 15 amino acids. The germline CDR1 and CDR2 sequences are SGHNT and YENEEA. The J segment lost 3 bases and the V segment lost 2 bases, leaving 1 base of the junction unmatched. The CDR3 coding sequence is TGTGCCAGCAGCTTAAGACAGGGGGACACCGGGGAGCTGTTTTTT. It translates to CASSLRQGDTGELFF.

The chain joins TRBV21-1 to TRBJ2-7; TRBD2, the table's D call, was not compared with the DNA. TRBV21-1 is designated a pseudogene. The CDR3 has 20 residues. As DNA, the CDR3 is TGTGCCAGCAGCAAAATCGGGCCGGGACTAGCGGGAGGGCCATGGAACGAGCAGTACTTC. This translates into CASSKIGPGLAGGPWNEQYF.

This chain joins TRBV14 and TRBJ2-7; the D gene is possibly TRBD1 (6 bases). Germline V lookup: CDR1 SGHDN, CDR2 FVKESK. The V and J ends lost 4 bases and 3 bases respectively, with 16 bases between them. This CDR3 has 15 residues. This CDR3 is CASSPRYRAVYEQYF. CDR3 in DNA: TGTGCCAGCAGCCCTCGATACAGGGCAGTCTACGAGCAGTACTTC.

This sequence joins TRBV6-6 and TRBJ2-3, with 7 bases fitting TRBD1. There are 15 residues in the CDR3. V trimming: 6 bases; J trimming: 4 bases; junction bases outside the gene matches: 10. Germline assignment: CDR1 MNHNY and CDR2 SVGAGI (reference sequence). CDR3 sequence (DNA): TGTGCCAGCAGATCCACAGGGGTCTTAGCAGATACGCAGTATTTT. The encoded protein is CASRSTGVLADTQYF.

This sequence joins TRBV5-1 and TRBJ2-7, with 10 bases aligning to TRBD1. V lost 2 bases to trimming and J lost 2 bases; unmatched junction nucleotides: 4. The germline gives CDR1 SGHRS, CDR2 YFSETQ. This CDR3 contains 15 residues. The CDR3 region is CASSLAGQGTYEQYF. DNA for the CDR3: TGCGCCAGCAGCTTAGCGGGACAGGGGACCTACGAGCAGTACTTC. Combining the CDR3 with reference TRBV5-1 and TRBJ2-7 gives the whole variable domain KAGVTQTPRYLIKTRGQQVTLSCSPISGHRSVSWYQQTPGQGLQFLFEYFSETQRNKGNFPGRFSGRQFSNSRSEMNVSTLELGDSALYLCASSLAGQGTYEQYFGPGTRLTVT.

J is TRBJ1-2 and V is TRBV28; the match to TRBD1 covers 7 bases. Germline CDR1 is MDHEN and CDR2 is SYDVKM. Germline trimming cut 4 bases from V and 10 bases from J; bases unmatched to any gene: 15. The CDR3 runs to 15 residues. This chain's CDR3 is CASSWTLISGTAYTF. CDR3 DNA: TGTGCCAGCAGTTGGACTTTAATTTCCGGGACAGCCTACACCTTC.

About this clone: Within the sample, other DNA sequences also encode this same CDR3. The chain joins TRBV29-1 to TRBJ1-1, with TRBD1 identical over 8 bases. CDR3 length: 12 residues. The ends lost 6 bases at V and 1 base at J; junction bases unmatched: 1. The V gene's germline CDR1 is SQVTM and CDR2 ANQGSEA. CDR3 DNA sequence: TGCAGCGTAGACAGGGGGAACACTGAAGCTTTCTTT. It yields the protein CSVDRGNTEAFF.

This chain uses TRBV4-2 with TRBJ2-5; 7 bases agree with TRBD1. The DNA end is a closer match to TRBJ2-7, so the J assignment may be wrong. CDR1 LGHNA and CDR2 YNFKEQ come from the germline V gene. The CDR3 totals 14 residues. CDR3 DNA sequence: TGTGCCAGCAGCCCGGACAGGACTCCCTACGAGCAGTACTTC. It specifies CASSPDRTPYEQYF.

This clone has just one count. The V and J genes are TRBV11-2 and TRBJ2-5; D perhaps matches TRBD1 (6 bases). The CDR3 has 14 residues. Trimming took off 5 bases at V and 1 base at J, with 11 bases between the two ends. CDR1 is SGHAT, CDR2 FQNNGV, per germline. CDR3 sequence (DNA): TGTGCCAGCAGCCCCACGACAGGCCAAGAGACCCAGTACTTC. Translated: CASSPTTGQETQYF.

This clone was counted only a few times. The rearrangement joins TRBV4-1 to TRBJ2-6, with unresolved D. Per germline, CDR1 MGHRA and CDR2 YSYEKL. The V end was cut by 4 bases, the J end by 1 base, with 2 bases between. This CDR3 has 13 residues. CDR3 nucleotide sequence: TGCGCCAGCAGCCCGTCTGGGGCCAACGTCCTGACTTTC. Amino acid sequence: CASSPSGANVLTF.

This clone was detected only a few times. This chain joins TRBV9 and TRBJ2-7; TRBD1 matches 10 bases. Losses at the gene ends were 3 bases for V and 4 bases for J; bases not matched to a gene: 4. Germline CDR1 reads SGDLS; CDR2 reads YYNGEE. The CDR3 consists of 14 residues. This CDR3 is CASSAGQGGYEQYF. For the CDR3, the DNA is TGTGCCAGCAGCGCCGGACAGGGGGGGTACGAGCAGTACTTC.

This chain uses TRBV18 with TRBJ2-7; no clear D. Looked up from germline, CDR1 is KGHSH and CDR2 is LQKENI. Trimming cost V 3 bases and J 6 bases, with 15 bases left between them. The CDR3 length is 14 residues. CDR3 nucleotide sequence: TGTGCCAGCTCACCGAATCCAGGTAGTAGCGAGCAGTACTTC. Protein sequence: CASSPNPGSSEQYF. Combining the CDR3 with reference TRBV18 and TRBJ2-7 gives the whole variable domain NAGVMQNPRHLVRRRGQEARLRCSPMKGHSHVYWYRQLPEEGLKFMVYLQKENIIDESGMPKERFSAEFPKEGPSILRIQQVVRGDSAAYFCASSPNPGSSEQYFGPGTRLTVT.

This clone was detected only a few times. The chain uses TRBV6-4 and TRBJ2-2, with TRBD1 matching over 8 bases. The V segment lost 8 bases and the J segment 2 bases; nucleotides outside the gene matches: 10. CDR1 and CDR2 from the germline V gene are MRHNA and SNTAGT. The CDR3 consists of 16 residues. The chain's CDR3 is CASGEGDRTNTGELFF. The CDR3, as DNA: TGTGCCAGCGGCGAGGGGGACAGGACAAACACCGGGGAGCTGTTTTTT.

In the case of this clone: Other DNA sequences in this specimen translate into the identical CDR3. The chain employs TRBV7-2 and TRBJ2-2, with unresolved D. The CDR3 is 12 amino acids. V lost 4 bases and J lost 3, with 3 bases in between. CDR1 SGHTA and CDR2 FQGNSA come from the germline V gene. The chain's CDR3 is CASSSDTGELFF. CDR3 bases: TGTGCCAGCAGCTCCGACACCGGGGAGCTGTTTTTT.

The chain has TRBV27 and TRBJ1-6, with D possibly matching TRBD1 (5 bases). The germline gives CDR1 MNHEY, CDR2 SMNVEV (reference sequence). Trimming left V 5 bases short and J 9 bases short, with 11 bases between. This CDR3 is built from 13 residues. CDR3 region: CASSIGQVSPLHF. The CDR3 DNA is TGTGCCAGCAGTATAGGACAAGTTTCACCCCTCCACTTT.

J is TRBJ2-2 and V is TRBV9; 15 nucleotides align to TRBD2. The CDR3 loop spans 17 amino acids. The trim removed 7 bases at V and 4 bases at J, leaving 8 bases unmatched. Per the germline V gene, CDR1 is SGDLS and CDR2 is YYNGEE. The CDR3 is CASGGTSGRKGTGELFF. CDR3 in DNA: TGTGCCAGCGGCGGGACTAGCGGGAGGAAAGGCACCGGGGAGCTGTTTTTT. The complete variable domain, with remaining parts taken from reference TRBV9 and TRBJ2-2, reads DSGVTQTPKHLITATGQRVTLRCSPRSGDLSVYWYQQSLDQGLQFLIQYYNGEERAKGNILERFSAQQFPDLHSELNLSSLELGDSALYFCASGGTSGRKGTGELFFGEGSRLTVL.

This clone was detected a few times. The rearrangement uses TRBV11-2 and TRBJ2-5, with D possibly TRBD1 on 6 matching bases. The germline V gene has CDR1 SGHAT and CDR2 FQNNGV. Trimming left V 4 bases short and J 1 base short, with 16 bases between. CDR3 length: 16 residues. The CDR3 loop reads CASSYYFGTSQETQYF. The CDR3 nucleotides read TGTGCCAGCAGCTACTACTTTGGGACATCCCAAGAGACCCAGTACTTC.

The V call is TRBV28, the J call TRBJ2-7; 14 positions match TRBD2. Germline V gives CDR1 MDHEN, CDR2 SYDVKM. The CDR3 contains 20 residues. Trimming cost V 3 bases and J 4 bases; bases outside gene matches: 17. CDR3 residues: CASSLLYLGTSGSKRYEQYF. CDR3 coding DNA: TGTGCCAGCAGTTTGTTGTATTTGGGGACTAGCGGGAGCAAACGTTACGAGCAGTACTTC.

This clone was seen only once. The chain is built from TRBV15 and TRBJ2-5, with 15 bases aligning to TRBD2. The CDR3 totals 20 residues. Germline V gene sequence: CDR1 LNHNV, CDR2 YYDKDF (reference sequence). V gave up 1 base and J gave up 0 bases; unmatched junction bases: 9. The CDR3 protein is CATSRGLGTSGRTYQETQYF. The CDR3 bases are TGTGCCACCAGCAGAGGGCTTGGGACTAGCGGGAGGACCTACCAAGAGACCCAGTACTTC.

The chain is built from TRBV28 and TRBJ1-5; D unclear. Germline lookup yields CDR1 MDHEN and CDR2 SYDVKM. V was pared by 3 bases and J by 1 base, with 10 bases between. CDR3 size: 15 residues. CDR3 amino acids: CASSFVPGSNQPQHF. In DNA form, the CDR3 reads TGTGCCAGCAGTTTCGTCCCCGGGAGCAATCAGCCCCAGCATTTT. Drawing the rest from reference TRBV28 and TRBJ1-5, the complete variable domain is DVKVTQSSRYLVKRTGEKVFLECVQDMDHENMFWYRQDPGLGLRLIYFSYDVKMKEKGDIPEGYSVSREKKERFSLILESASTNQTSMYLCASSFVPGSNQPQHFGDGTRLSIL.